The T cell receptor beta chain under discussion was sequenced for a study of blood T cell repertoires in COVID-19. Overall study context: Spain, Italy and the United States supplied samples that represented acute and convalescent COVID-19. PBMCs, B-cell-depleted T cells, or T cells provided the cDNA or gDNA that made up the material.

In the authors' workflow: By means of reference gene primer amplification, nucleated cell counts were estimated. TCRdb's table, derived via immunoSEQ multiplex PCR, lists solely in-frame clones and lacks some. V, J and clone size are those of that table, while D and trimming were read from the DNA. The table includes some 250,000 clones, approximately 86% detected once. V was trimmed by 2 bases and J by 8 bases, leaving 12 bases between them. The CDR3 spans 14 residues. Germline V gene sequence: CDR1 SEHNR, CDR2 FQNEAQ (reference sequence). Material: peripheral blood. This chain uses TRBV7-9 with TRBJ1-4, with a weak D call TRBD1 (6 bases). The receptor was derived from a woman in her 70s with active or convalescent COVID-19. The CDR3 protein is CASSLYRDDEKLFF. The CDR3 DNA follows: TGTGCCAGCAGCTTATACAGGGACGACGAAAAACTGTTTTTT.